This T cell receptor beta chain derives from a study of radiotherapy plus CTLA-4 blockade in lung cancer. Study in general: Patients showed objective responses in roughly 19% of cases and disease control in more than 25%. Overall study results and limits: Reported findings show early blood T cell clone dynamics, with interferon-beta, best predicted response. TCR clones from tumors expanded in blood after radiotherapy plus ipilimumab.

Germline-derived CDR1 and CDR2 are SGHKS and YYEKEE (reference sequence). This CDR3 comprises 15 residues. V lost 3 bases to trimming and J lost 4 bases; unmatched junction nucleotides: 4. On this clone: Its antigen remains unknown.

Participants had chemo-refractory metastatic non-small-cell lung cancer and were treated with focal radiation plus ipilimumab CTLA-4 blockade. The repertoire was sequenced with immunoSEQ multiplex PCR; TCRdb's copy has only in-frame clones and lacks some. The data hold some 94,000 clones, with roughly 80% observed a single time. The clonotype comes from a human donor with non-small cell lung cancer that progressed on radiotherapy plus ipilimumab. The chain uses TRBV5-5 and TRBJ1-2; 12 nucleotides align to TRBD1. Specimen: peripheral blood, collected from a patient treated with radiotherapy plus ipilimumab. This chain's CDR3 is CASSSGQGAGYGYTF. The CDR3 DNA reads as TGTGCCAGCAGCTCGGGACAGGGGGCCGGCTATGGCTACACCTTC.